Listed below are T cell receptor beta chains from one sample, sequenced in a study of blood T cell repertoires in COVID-19. The data were produced by immunoSEQ multiplex PCR, yet TCRdb's version contains in-frame clones alone and is incomplete. The sample yields about 140,000 clones, about 75% seen once. The sequenced sample was PBMCs or T cells enriched from blood (not recorded which). The source of these receptors is a woman aged 45-65 years who had recovered from COVID-19. CDR3s include the opening cysteine and the closing phenylalanine or tryptophan. Fields, in order: clone size, V gene, J gene, D gene, CDR3 DNA, CDR3 protein. The D gene is left open where the match is weak. Clone size, where shown, is once, few, many, or a class for clones that have expanded.

few	TRBV7-9	TRBJ1-6	-	TGTGCCAGCAGCTTAGAATTCAGTAATTCACCCCTCCACTTT	CASSLEFSNSPLHF
-	TRBV18	TRBJ1-2	-	TGTGCCAGCTCACTTTCTCGGGGGGACTATGGCTACACCTTC	CASSLSRGDYGYTF
-	TRBV12-3/TRBV12-4	TRBJ2-3	-	TGTGCCAGCAGTTCCTCAGATACGCAGTATTTT	CASSSSDTQYF
-	TRBV9	TRBJ2-1	TRBD2	TGTGCCAGCAGCTCCGACACCCCTAGCGGGGGGGCCGGAGAGCAGTTCTTC	CASSSDTPSGGAGEQFF
few	TRBV18	TRBJ1-1	TRBD1	TGTGCCAGCTCCCTCGGGACAGGTAGGACTGAAGCTTTCTTT	CASSLGTGRTEAFF
few	TRBV7-3	TRBJ1-6	-	TGTGCCAGCAGCTTAAACTACAATTCACCCCTCCACTTT	CASSLNYNSPLHF
once	TRBV27	TRBJ2-7	TRBD1	TGTGCCAGCAGTCCGGGACAGGGGGCTCTAATTTACGAGCAGTACTTC	CASSPGQGALIYEQYF
few	TRBV27	TRBJ1-3	-	TGTGCCAGCAGTTTATCGGCTTTTCAGGATGGAAACACCATATATTTT	CASSLSAFQDGNTIYF
few	TRBV7-9	TRBJ2-3	-	TGTGCCAGCAGCTCCCCGGGGGGCAGCACAGATACGCAGTATTTT	CASSSPGGSTDTQYF
-	TRBV10-3	TRBJ2-5	-	TGTGCCATCAGTGAGGAGGAGACCCAGTACTTC	CAISEEETQYF
-	TRBV2	TRBJ1-6	TRBD1	TGTGCCAGCAGCGCTACAGGGGGCCGTAATTCACCCCTCCACTTT	CASSATGGRNSPLHF
-	TRBV18	TRBJ2-1	-	TGTGCCAGCTCACCAGGCGGTCCAAGCTCCTACAATGAGCAGTTCTTC	CASSPGGPSSYNEQFF
-	TRBV11-3	TRBJ1-3	-	TGTGCCAGCAGCTTAGGCGGAACCCAAGGAAACACCATATATTTT	CASSLGGTQGNTIYF
once	TRBV7-9	TRBJ2-7	TRBD1	TGTGCCAGCAGCTCCCGGACAGGGAGTTTAGCCGAGCAGTACTTC	CASSSRTGSLAEQYF
-	TRBV9	TRBJ2-1	TRBD2	TGTGCCAGCAGCGTAGAGGGGAGGGATGAGCAGTTCTTC	CASSVEGRDEQFF
few	TRBV6-5	TRBJ1-1	-	TGTGCCAGCCGCCGAGGAGAGAACACTGAAGCTTTCTTT	CASRRGENTEAFF
-	TRBV5-1	TRBJ2-7	-	TGCGCCAGCGCCTTACAGGTCAGCTCCTACGAGCAGTACTTC	CASALQVSSYEQYF
-	TRBV19	TRBJ2-7	-	TGTGCCAGTAGTGGTCTTGGGGGCGCGTCCTCCTACGAGCAGTACTTC	CASSGLGGASSYEQYF
-	TRBV4-1	TRBJ1-4	-	TGCGCCAGCAGCCAACGCCAGGGAGGTAGTGAAAAACTGTTTTTT	CASSQRQGGSEKLFF
-	TRBV19	TRBJ1-2	TRBD1	TGTGCCAGTAGGCCCGGGACAGGGGGTCTCTATGGCTACACCTTC	CASRPGTGGLYGYTF
-	TRBV9	TRBJ2-5	TRBD1	TGTGCCAGCAGCGTAACCTCGACAGGGGCGGGAGAGACCCAGTACTTC	CASSVTSTGAGETQYF
-	TRBV7-3	TRBJ2-3	TRBD1	TGTGCCAGCAGCCCTGGGACAGGACTTAGCACAGATACGCAGTATTTT	CASSPGTGLSTDTQYF
-	TRBV19	TRBJ2-7	TRBD2	TGTGCCAGTAGGAACAGCGGGAATGGGGGGGAGCAGTACTTC	CASRNSGNGGEQYF
-	TRBV24-1	TRBJ2-5	TRBD1	TGTGCCACCAGTGACGGACAGGGGGGGCAAGAGACCCAGTACTTC	CATSDGQGGQETQYF
-	TRBV11-2	TRBJ2-3	TRBD2	TGTGCCAGCAGCTTAACTAGCGGGCGGAGCCTTGGCTTGACAGATACGCAGTATTTT	CASSLTSGRSLGLTDTQYF
-	TRBV7-2	TRBJ2-3	-	TGTGCCAGCAGCTTAGTTGGCGGGCGGGCAGATACGCAGTATTTT	CASSLVGGRADTQYF
-	TRBV6-5	TRBJ1-1	-	TGTGCCAGCAAAGGGCAGGGGTTGAACACTGAAGCTTTCTTT	CASKGQGLNTEAFF
-	TRBV6-5	TRBJ1-2	-	TGTGCCAGCAGTGACTCACAGGGAGTTGGCTATGGCTACACCTTC	CASSDSQGVGYGYTF
-	TRBV4-1	TRBJ1-1	TRBD1	TGCGCCAGCAGCCCAGACAGGGGGAACACTGAAGCTTTCTTT	CASSPDRGNTEAFF
-	TRBV7-9	TRBJ1-5	-	TGTGCCAGCAGTAACCGGGATAGCAATCAGCCCCAGCATTTT	CASSNRDSNQPQHF
-	TRBV6-5	TRBJ1-1	TRBD1	TGTGCCAGCAGGGGACAGCCGAACACTGAAGCTTTCTTT	CASRGQPNTEAFF
once	TRBV9	TRBJ2-1	-	TGTGCCAGCAGCGTCCAGTCATTTTCCTACAATGAGCAGTTCTTC	CASSVQSFSYNEQFF
-	TRBV30	TRBJ1-1	TRBD1	TGTGCCTGGAGTGTACAGGGGTTGTCTAAAGCTTTCTTT	CAWSVQGLSKAFF
-	TRBV5-5	TRBJ2-1	-	TGTGCCAGCAGCAATACAGGGGGGGGATACAATGAGCAGTTCTTC	CASSNTGGGYNEQFF
-	TRBV7-9	TRBJ2-4	TRBD1	TGTGCCAGCAGCTTAGCGCTGGGGACAGGGCGGGCGGACATTCAGTACTTC	CASSLALGTGRADIQYF
-	TRBV30	TRBJ2-1	-	TGTGCCTGGAGTGGGACATTATACAATGAGCAGTTCTTC	CAWSGTLYNEQFF
few	TRBV9	TRBJ1-1	-	TGTGCCAGCAGCGTAGACCGGGGAGGCAGGGACACTGAAGCTTTCTTT	CASSVDRGGRDTEAFF
-	TRBV12-2	TRBJ1-6	-	TGTGCAAGTCGCTTGGGCCCCCTCCACTTT	CASRLGPLHF
-	TRBV4-1	TRBJ1-5	-	TGCGCCAGCAGCCTCTCATCGGGAAGCAATCAGCCCCAGCATTTT	CASSLSSGSNQPQHF
few	TRBV27	TRBJ2-1	-	TGTGCCAGCAGAGGACAGAGCAATGAGCAGTTCTTC	CASRGQSNEQFF
few	TRBV4-1	TRBJ1-2	-	TGCGCCAGCAGCCTCTTCGGCACAGGGATCGAGGATGGCTACACCTTC	CASSLFGTGIEDGYTF
-	TRBV30	TRBJ2-7	TRBD1	TGTGCCTGGAGTGTTGGAAGGACAGGGACCTACGAGCAGTACTTC	CAWSVGRTGTYEQYF
few	TRBV4-2	TRBJ1-4	-	TGTGCCAGCAGCCAAGGCATCGGGGGTGAAAAACTGTTTTTT	CASSQGIGGEKLFF
-	TRBV12-5	TRBJ2-3	TRBD2	TGTGCTAGTGGTTTGGGACTAGCGGTTAAGGATACGCAGTATTTT	CASGLGLAVKDTQYF
few	TRBV7-2	TRBJ1-4	-	TGTGCCAGCAGCCCCCGAGCACAGGGAACGACTAATGAAAAACTGTTTTTT	CASSPRAQGTTNEKLFF
-	TRBV7-9	TRBJ1-1	TRBD1	TGTGCCAGCAGCTTAGACAGGGGGCGTGAAGCTTTCTTT	CASSLDRGREAFF
-	TRBV7-3	TRBJ1-2	-	TGTGCCAGCAGCTTAAAGGGGTCGATAGGCTACACCTTC	CASSLKGSIGYTF
-	TRBV5-8	TRBJ2-5	TRBD2	TGTGCCAGCAGCCCAGGGACTAGCGGGGAAGAGACCCAGTACTTC	CASSPGTSGEETQYF
many	TRBV3-1/TRBV3-2	TRBJ2-7	-	TGTGCCAGCAGCCAATTGGCGGGGGCCCAGTACGAGCAGTACTTC	CASSQLAGAQYEQYF
-	TRBV3-1/TRBV3-2	TRBJ2-2	-	TGTGCCAGCAGCCGCGGTCCCGGGGAGCTGTTTTTT	CASSRGPGELFF